Here is one TCR beta chain with its context. Germline V gene data show CDR1 as SQVTM and CDR2 as ANQGSEA. The ends lost 4 bases at V and 1 base at J; junction bases unmatched: 15. The CDR3 totals 18 residues. Via MiXCR, TCRdb re-called the reads, giving one row per CDR3 protein. In the table there are 150,000 to 200,000 distinct CDR3 sequences, roughly 9% of which are singletons. The data were obtained in a study of T cell repertoires in cytomegalovirus infection. The sample taken for sequencing was PBMCs. This chain joins TRBV29-1 and TRBJ2-1, with 8 bases fitting TRBD2. This receptor was taken from a human donor in good health (CMV status not recorded). Some clones in this sample may be carry-over from other donors' samples. CDR3: CSVGLGGFRLASYNEQFF. The DNA for the CDR3 is TGCAGCGTTGGACTCGGGGGGTTCCGACTAGCGTCCTACAATGAGCAGTTCTTC.